This TCR beta chain is drawn from a study of shared clonotypes between healthy human individuals. Overall study: Three plates were used per donor for CD4 naive, three for CD4 memory, two for CD8 naive and one for CD8 memory.

Germline assignment: CDR1 KGHSY and CDR2 FQNENV. Between the trimmed V and J ends, which lost 4 bases and 6 bases, there was a span of 5 bases. CDR3 length: 11 residues. General study findings and limits: Represented diversity, genetic and exposure-history alike, was limited by few donors.

Remarks on this clone: What it recognizes is unknown.

The authors ran the assay at deep level. Sequenced by immunoSEQ multiplex PCR; TCRdb stores in-frame clones only, minus some. The table has hundreds of thousands of clones, around two thirds seen once. V is TRBV16 and J is TRBJ2-3; no clear D gene. The origin of this receptor is a woman aged 25 to 39 in good health. The sequencing input was memory CD4+ T cells sorted from blood. Subset denoted: CD45RA-negative fraction. This chain's CDR3 is CASSLEDTQYF. The CDR3 DNA is TGTGCCAGCAGCCTTGAGGATACGCAGTATTTT.